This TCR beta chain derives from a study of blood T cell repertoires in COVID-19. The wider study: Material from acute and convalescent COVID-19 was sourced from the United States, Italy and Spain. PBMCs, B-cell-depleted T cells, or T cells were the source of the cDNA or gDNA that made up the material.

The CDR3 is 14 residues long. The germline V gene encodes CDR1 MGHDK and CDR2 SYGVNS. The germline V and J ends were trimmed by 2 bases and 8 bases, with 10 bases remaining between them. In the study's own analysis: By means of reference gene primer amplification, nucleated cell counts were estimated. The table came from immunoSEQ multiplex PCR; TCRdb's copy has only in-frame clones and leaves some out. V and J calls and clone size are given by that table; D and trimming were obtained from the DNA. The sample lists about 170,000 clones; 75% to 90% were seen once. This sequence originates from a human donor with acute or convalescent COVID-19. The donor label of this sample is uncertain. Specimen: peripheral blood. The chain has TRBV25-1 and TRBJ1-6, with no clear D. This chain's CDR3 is CASSEDRGYSPLHF. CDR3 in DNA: TGTGCCAGCAGTGAAGATCGAGGGTATTCACCCCTCCACTTT.